The following is a TCR beta chain sequence with its context. These data come from a study of patients and donors after allogeneic stem cell transplantation. V was trimmed by 0 bases and J by 5 bases, leaving 14 bases between them. CDR1 is LGHDT, CDR2 YNNKEL, per germline (reference sequence). The CDR3 spans 15 residues. TCRdb reprocessed the RT-PCR reads via MiXCR and lists one record per CDR3 protein. The sample carries 190,000 or so distinct CDR3 sequences, about 37% recorded once. This TCR was recovered from a human donor who was either an allogeneic HSCT recipient or a stem cell or donor lymphocyte infusion donor (not recorded which). It is not recorded whose cells these are; they may come from a transplant donor. Material: blood, either unsorted or a sorted T cell fraction (not recorded which). The rearrangement joins TRBV3-1 to TRBJ2-7; D might be TRBD1 (5 bases). CDR3 nucleotide sequence: TGTGCCAGCAGCCAAGACCCGGCCCCCAGGGACGAGCAGTACTTC. It yields the protein CASSQDPAPRDEQYF.